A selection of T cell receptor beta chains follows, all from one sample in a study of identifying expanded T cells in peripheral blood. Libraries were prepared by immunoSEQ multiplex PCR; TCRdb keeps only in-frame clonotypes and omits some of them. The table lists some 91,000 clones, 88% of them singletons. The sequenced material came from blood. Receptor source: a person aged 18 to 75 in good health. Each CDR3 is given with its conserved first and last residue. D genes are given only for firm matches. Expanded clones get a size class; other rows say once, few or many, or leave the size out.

cdr3_aa: CASSLQGGRNEKLFF
cdr3_nt: TGCGCCAGCAGCTTGCAGGGGGGGAGAAATGAAAAACTGTTTTTT
d_call: TRBD1
v_call: TRBV5-1
j_call: TRBJ1-4
clone_size: .

cdr3_aa: CASSTGQGATNEKLFF
cdr3_nt: TGTGCCAGCAGTACGGGACAGGGGGCAACTAATGAAAAACTGTTTTTT
d_call: TRBD1
v_call: TRBV2
j_call: TRBJ1-4
clone_size: .

cdr3_aa: CASSHGAEAFF
cdr3_nt: TGTGCCAGCAGCCATGGGGCCGAAGCTTTCTTT
d_call: .
v_call: TRBV16
j_call: TRBJ1-1
clone_size: .

cdr3_aa: CASSQESGFRYGYTF
cdr3_nt: TGTGCCAGCAGCCAAGAATCGGGATTTCGGTATGGCTACACCTTC
d_call: .
v_call: TRBV4-2
j_call: TRBJ1-2
clone_size: .

cdr3_aa: CASRTGSDWATNQPQHF
cdr3_nt: TGTGCCAGTAGGACAGGGTCGGACTGGGCAACAAATCAGCCCCAGCATTTT
d_call: TRBD1
v_call: TRBV19
j_call: TRBJ1-5
clone_size: .

cdr3_aa: CASSLVRSLADTQYF
cdr3_nt: TGCGCCAGCAGCTTGGTCCGGTCATTGGCAGATACGCAGTATTTT
d_call: .
v_call: TRBV5-1
j_call: TRBJ2-3
clone_size: once

cdr3_aa: CASSVGWSVEQYF
cdr3_nt: TGTGCCAGCAGCGTAGGATGGTCGGTCGAGCAGTACTTC
d_call: .
v_call: TRBV9
j_call: TRBJ2-7
clone_size: .

cdr3_aa: CASSSEKHRQGPSSYNEQFF
cdr3_nt: TGTGCCAGCAGCTCCGAAAAGCACAGACAGGGCCCGAGCTCCTACAATGAGCAGTTCTTC
d_call: TRBD1
v_call: TRBV5-4
j_call: TRBJ2-1
clone_size: .

cdr3_aa: CASSQETSGDYNEQFF
cdr3_nt: TGTGCCAGCAGCCAAGAAACTAGCGGGGATTATAATGAGCAGTTCTTC
d_call: TRBD2
v_call: TRBV4-2
j_call: TRBJ2-1
clone_size: .

cdr3_aa: CASRSRGYEQYF
cdr3_nt: TGTGCCAGCAGATCCCGGGGCTACGAGCAGTACTTC
d_call: .
v_call: TRBV27
j_call: TRBJ2-7
clone_size: .

cdr3_aa: CATSRALRGVTEAFF
cdr3_nt: TGTGCCACCAGCAGGGCCCTCAGGGGAGTTACTGAAGCTTTCTTT
d_call: .
v_call: TRBV15
j_call: TRBJ1-1
clone_size: .

cdr3_aa: CASSIDRGAGELFF
cdr3_nt: TGTGCCAGCAGTATCGACAGGGGGGCCGGGGAGCTGTTTTTT
d_call: TRBD1
v_call: TRBV7-2
j_call: TRBJ2-2
clone_size: .

cdr3_aa: CASSQDPGLYNEQFF
cdr3_nt: TGTGCCAGCAGCCAAGATCCCGGTCTTTACAATGAGCAGTTCTTC
d_call: .
v_call: TRBV4-2
j_call: TRBJ2-1
clone_size: .

cdr3_aa: CASSLGAGSRGQPQHF
cdr3_nt: TGTGCCAGCAGCTTAGGGGCCGGGTCGCGGGGGCAGCCCCAGCATTTT
d_call: .
v_call: TRBV7-2
j_call: TRBJ1-5
clone_size: .

cdr3_aa: CASSSGLASTDTQYF
cdr3_nt: TGTGCCAGCAGTTCGGGACTAGCGAGCACAGATACGCAGTATTTT
d_call: TRBD2
v_call: TRBV28
j_call: TRBJ2-3
clone_size: once

cdr3_aa: CAWSWRRSYEQYF
cdr3_nt: TGTGCCTGGAGTTGGAGGAGGTCCTACGAGCAGTACTTC
d_call: .
v_call: TRBV30
j_call: TRBJ2-7
clone_size: .

cdr3_aa: CASSGTSGGPSDTQYF
cdr3_nt: TGTGCCAGCAGCGGGACTAGCGGGGGCCCTTCTGATACGCAGTATTTT
d_call: TRBD2
v_call: TRBV6-4
j_call: TRBJ2-3
clone_size: .

cdr3_aa: CASSLQPSYNEQFF
cdr3_nt: TGTGCCAGCAGTTTACAGCCCTCCTACAATGAGCAGTTCTTC
d_call: .
v_call: TRBV27
j_call: TRBJ2-1
clone_size: .

cdr3_aa: CASSLSTGEKLFF
cdr3_nt: TGTGCCAGCAGCCTGTCGACAGGTGAAAAACTGTTTTTT
d_call: .
v_call: TRBV14
j_call: TRBJ1-4
clone_size: .

cdr3_aa: CASSYGGDNEKLFF
cdr3_nt: TGTGCCAGCAGTTACGGGGGGGATAATGAAAAACTGTTTTTT
d_call: .
v_call: TRBV28
j_call: TRBJ1-4
clone_size: .

cdr3_aa: CASSAGAPGEKLFF
cdr3_nt: TGTGCCAGCAGTGCAGGGGCGCCGGGTGAAAAACTGTTTTTT
d_call: .
v_call: TRBV2
j_call: TRBJ1-4
clone_size: .

cdr3_aa: CASSVGASSYEQYF
cdr3_nt: TGTGCCAGCAGCGTAGGGGCGTCCTCCTACGAGCAGTACTTC
d_call: .
v_call: TRBV9
j_call: TRBJ2-7
clone_size: few

cdr3_aa: CASKGTNSGDIQYF
cdr3_nt: TGTGCCAGCAAGGGGACTAACTCGGGGGACATTCAGTACTTC
d_call: TRBD2
v_call: TRBV2
j_call: TRBJ2-4
clone_size: .

cdr3_aa: CASSSGASSTDTQYF
cdr3_nt: TGTGCCAGCAGCTCGGGAGCCAGCAGCACAGATACGCAGTATTTT
d_call: .
v_call: TRBV7-3
j_call: TRBJ2-3
clone_size: .

cdr3_aa: CASSVRRDSDTQYF
cdr3_nt: TGTGCCAGCAGTGTACGAAGGGATTCTGATACGCAGTATTTT
d_call: .
v_call: TRBV2
j_call: TRBJ2-3
clone_size: .

cdr3_aa: CASGRGLGGISPLHF
cdr3_nt: TGTGCCAGCGGGAGAGGTTTAGGGGGGATATCACCCCTCCACTTT
d_call: .
v_call: TRBV6-5
j_call: TRBJ1-6
clone_size: .

cdr3_aa: CASTSDRYTEAFF
cdr3_nt: .
d_call: .
v_call: TRBV19
j_call: TRBJ1-1
clone_size: .

cdr3_aa: CASSLTPPGRSNSPLHF
cdr3_nt: TGTGCCAGCAGCCTGACTCCTCCGGGACGCTCGAATTCACCCCTCCACTTT
d_call: .
v_call: TRBV7-6
j_call: TRBJ1-6
clone_size: .

cdr3_aa: CASSASGRGADTQYF
cdr3_nt: TGTGCCAGCAGCGCTAGCGGGAGAGGGGCAGATACGCAGTATTTT
d_call: TRBD2
v_call: TRBV9
j_call: TRBJ2-3
clone_size: .

cdr3_aa: CASSYLPTSRDEQFF
cdr3_nt: TGTGCCAGCAGTTACTTGCCGACCTCCCGGGATGAGCAGTTCTTC
d_call: .
v_call: TRBV6-5
j_call: TRBJ2-1
clone_size: .

cdr3_aa: CASSSPGQGNDNEKLFF
cdr3_nt: TGTGCCAGCAGCTCACCGGGACAGGGGAACGATAATGAAAAACTGTTTTTT
d_call: TRBD1
v_call: TRBV11-2
j_call: TRBJ1-4
clone_size: .

cdr3_aa: CASSGGQGFNQPQHF
cdr3_nt: TGTGCCAGCAGCGGAGGACAGGGGTTCAATCAGCCCCAGCATTTT
d_call: TRBD1
v_call: TRBV9
j_call: TRBJ1-5
clone_size: .

cdr3_aa: CASSLGGLGTDTQYF
cdr3_nt: TGTGCCAGCAGTTTAGGGGGGCTTGGCACAGATACGCAGTATTTT
d_call: .
v_call: TRBV6-1
j_call: TRBJ2-3
clone_size: .

cdr3_aa: CASSQDSSGDPDTQYF
cdr3_nt: TGTGCCAGCAGCCAAGATTCTTCCGGGGATCCAGATACGCAGTATTTT
d_call: .
v_call: TRBV4-2
j_call: TRBJ2-3
clone_size: .

cdr3_aa: CASSLAGAATNEKLFF
cdr3_nt: TGTGCCAGCAGCTTGGCTGGGGCTGCAACTAATGAAAAACTGTTTTTT
d_call: .
v_call: TRBV5-6
j_call: TRBJ1-4
clone_size: .

cdr3_aa: CASSEADGGETQYF
cdr3_nt: TGCGCCAGCAGTGAAGCGGATGGGGGGGAGACCCAGTACTTC
d_call: .
v_call: TRBV10-2
j_call: TRBJ2-5
clone_size: .

cdr3_aa: CASSPGQGLVEQFF
cdr3_nt: TGTGCCAGCTCACCGGGACAGGGGTTAGTTGAGCAGTTCTTC
d_call: TRBD1
v_call: TRBV18
j_call: TRBJ2-1
clone_size: .

cdr3_aa: CASGKEFNYGYTF
cdr3_nt: TGTGCTAGTGGAAAAGAGTTTAACTATGGCTACACCTTC
d_call: .
v_call: TRBV12-5
j_call: TRBJ1-2
clone_size: .

cdr3_aa: CASSWQGPARAFF
cdr3_nt: TGTGCCAGCAGTTGGCAGGGACCCGCCCGGGCTTTCTTT
d_call: .
v_call: TRBV27
j_call: TRBJ1-1
clone_size: .

cdr3_aa: CASSLGNEQFF
cdr3_nt: TGTGCCAGCAGCTTGGGGAATGAGCAGTTCTTC
d_call: .
v_call: TRBV7-9
j_call: TRBJ2-1
clone_size: .

cdr3_aa: CASSLSGLGEQYF
cdr3_nt: TGTGCCAGCAGCTTAAGTGGTTTAGGCGAGCAGTACTTC
d_call: .
v_call: TRBV5-5
j_call: TRBJ2-7
clone_size: .

cdr3_aa: CASSRDGRIGNTIYF
cdr3_nt: TGTGCCAGTAGTCGCGACGGAAGGATTGGAAACACCATATATTTT
d_call: .
v_call: TRBV19
j_call: TRBJ1-3
clone_size: .

cdr3_aa: CAISGTGDTGELFF
cdr3_nt: TGTGCCATTTCCGGGACAGGGGACACCGGGGAGCTGTTTTTT
d_call: TRBD1
v_call: TRBV10-3
j_call: TRBJ2-2
clone_size: .

cdr3_aa: CASTLNPDSEAFF
cdr3_nt: TGCGCCAGCACACTGAACCCCGACAGTGAAGCTTTCTTT
d_call: .
v_call: TRBV5-1
j_call: TRBJ1-1
clone_size: .

cdr3_aa: CASSPGQGRGEQYF
cdr3_nt: TGTGCCAGCAGCCCGGGACAGGGAAGGGGAGAGCAGTACTTC
d_call: TRBD1
v_call: TRBV11-3
j_call: TRBJ2-7
clone_size: .

cdr3_aa: CASSLVEAEAFF
cdr3_nt: TGTGCCAGCAGCTTAGTTGAAGCTGAAGCTTTCTTT
d_call: .
v_call: TRBV7-8
j_call: TRBJ1-1
clone_size: .

cdr3_aa: CAISEKAGQANYGYTF
cdr3_nt: TGTGCCATCAGTGAAAAAGCCGGACAGGCTAACTATGGCTACACCTTC
d_call: TRBD1
v_call: TRBV10-3
j_call: TRBJ1-2
clone_size: .

cdr3_aa: CASSLNGGNDEQFF
cdr3_nt: TGTGCCAGCAGCTTGAACGGGGGAAACGATGAGCAGTTCTTC
d_call: .
v_call: TRBV11-2
j_call: TRBJ2-1
clone_size: .

cdr3_aa: CASSYRGRGTEAFF
cdr3_nt: TGTGCCAGCAGTTACAGGGGAAGGGGGACTGAAGCTTTCTTT
d_call: .
v_call: TRBV6-5
j_call: TRBJ1-1
clone_size: .

cdr3_aa: CASSLDRSSYEQYF
cdr3_nt: TGTGCCAGCAGCTTAGACAGAAGTTCCTACGAGCAGTACTTC
d_call: .
v_call: TRBV7-2
j_call: TRBJ2-7
clone_size: .

cdr3_aa: CASSFGREYEQFF
cdr3_nt: TGTGCCAGCAGCTTCGGCAGGGAATATGAGCAGTTCTTC
d_call: .
v_call: TRBV5-4
j_call: TRBJ2-1
clone_size: .

cdr3_aa: CASSFVGRGVGQETQYF
cdr3_nt: TGTGCCAGCAGCTTTGTGGGACGGGGGGTTGGCCAAGAGACCCAGTACTTC
d_call: TRBD2
v_call: TRBV5-4
j_call: TRBJ2-5
clone_size: .

cdr3_aa: CASSKGLAGYNEQFF
cdr3_nt: TGTGCCAGCAGCAAGGGACTAGCGGGGTACAATGAGCAGTTCTTC
d_call: TRBD2
v_call: TRBV6-1
j_call: TRBJ2-1
clone_size: .